These 25 T cell receptor beta chains originate from one sample sequenced in a study of CD4 T cells in relation to SARS-CoV-2 and coronaviruses. For these receptors, no antigen is known. Before the COVID-19 pandemic, during about 2010-2018, CD4+ T cells were taken from unexposed donors. CD4+ T cells were isolated from the cells after around eleven days of culture. Data came from immunoSEQ multiplex PCR; TCRdb stores just in-frame clones and leaves some out. The sample carries just under 20,000 clones, 74% recorded once. The sequenced sample was CD4+ T cells from PBMCs, cultured in vitro. The receptors were gathered from a human donor in good health.

The chain carries TRBV6-5 and TRBJ1-5, with 8 bases fitting TRBD1. This CDR3 is 14 amino acids long. V dropped 5 bases and J dropped 2; count of bases not matched to a gene: 2. From germline, CDR1 is MNHEY and CDR2 SVGAGI. For the CDR3, the DNA is TGTGCCAGCAGTCCAGGGGGCCGCAATCAGCCCCAGCATTTT. Amino acids: CASSPGGRNQPQHF.

The V gene is TRBV3-1 (or the pseudogene TRBV3-2), the J gene TRBJ2-7, with D possibly being TRBD2 (6 bases). Per the germline V gene, CDR1 is LGHDT and CDR2 is YNNKEL (reference sequence). The CDR3 loop spans 13 amino acids. Trimming pared 5 bases from V and 7 bases from J, leaving 15 bases between. Here the CDR3 reads CASSWRVQGEQYF. The CDR3 nucleotides are TGTGCCAGCAGCTGGAGGGTCCAGGGTGAGCAGTACTTC.

This CDR3 is CASSVASGQGASNEKLFF. CDR3 DNA sequence: TGTGCCAGCAGCGTAGCCTCTGGACAGGGGGCCTCTAATGAAAAACTGTTTTTT. The genes are TRBV9 and TRBJ1-4; 11 bases map to TRBD1. The CDR3 sequence is 18 residues long. Germline V gene sequence: CDR1 SGDLS, CDR2 YYNGEE. V shed 0 bases and J 3 bases; nucleotides not matched to a gene: 7.

The chain has TRBV19 and TRBJ1-3; no definite D call. Germline V CDR1 and CDR2: LNHDA, SQIVND (reference sequence). The CDR3 has 14 residues. V was pared by 5 bases and J by 0 bases, with 8 bases between. CDR3 residues: CASSAAVSGNTIYF. Written as DNA, the CDR3 is TGTGCCAGTAGTGCCGCGGTCTCTGGAAACACCATATATTTT.

The CDR3 nucleotides read TGTGCCAGTGTCGAAGGTCATTCACCCCTCCACTTT. Its protein product is CASVEGHSPLHF. V usage is TRBV6-5 and J usage is TRBJ1-6; unclear D gene. The CDR3 has 12 amino acids. CDR1 MNHEY and CDR2 SVGAGI come from the germline V gene. With 9 bases removed from V and 8 bases from J, the gap between germline ends came to 11 bases.

The J gene is TRBJ1-3, the V gene TRBV7-2; 8 nucleotides agree with TRBD1. The J segment lost 0 bases and the V segment lost 0 bases, leaving 10 bases of the junction unmatched. Germline V CDR1 and CDR2: SGHTA, FQGNSA. The CDR3 consists of 19 residues. Here the CDR3 reads CASSLAPGQDFSSGNTIYF. The CDR3 DNA reads as TGTGCCAGCAGCTTAGCCCCGGGACAGGATTTTAGCTCTGGAAACACCATATATTTT.

J is TRBJ1-5 and V is TRBV12-3 or TRBV12-4; the D gene is possibly TRBD1 (5 bases). CDR3 size: 13 residues. V shed 5 bases and J shed 0 bases, with 5 bases lying between them. The CDR3 bases are TGTGCCAGCAGTCAGGGTAGCAATCAGCCCCAGCATTTT. Translated, it gives CASSQGSNQPQHF.

The chain uses TRBV5-1 and TRBJ2-1; the D is unclear. The ends were cut back, 2 bases at V and 0 bases at J, with 6 bases in the middle. CDR3 length equals 14 residues. CDR1 is SGHRS, CDR2 YFSETQ, per germline. CDR3 in DNA: TGCGCCAGCAGCTTATTCCGCTCCTACAATGAGCAGTTCTTC. Translated: CASSLFRSYNEQFF.

J is TRBJ1-2 and V is TRBV29-1; D is possibly TRBD1 (5 bases). V was shortened by 5 bases and J by 5 bases, with 15 bases between the two germline ends. CDR3 length: 13 residues. In germline, CDR1 is SQVTM, CDR2 ANQGSEA. The CDR3 sequence is CSVTSAGRYGYTF. The CDR3 DNA follows: TGCAGCGTTACCTCGGCAGGGCGATATGGCTACACCTTC.

This clone was detected only once. The chain couples TRBV18 to TRBJ2-5, with D perhaps TRBD1 (6 bases). The CDR3 is 14 amino acids. Germline values: CDR1 KGHSH, CDR2 LQKENI. The V gene lost 5 bases and the J gene lost 0 bases, with 10 bases spanning the gap. The CDR3 DNA is TGTGCCAGCTCATCGCGACAGGACCAAGAGACCCAGTACTTC. Translating it yields CASSSRQDQETQYF.

The genes are TRBV2 and TRBJ1-4, with D perhaps TRBD1 (5 bases). The V and J ends lost 3 bases and 0 bases respectively, with 20 bases between them. The germline gives CDR1 SNHLY, CDR2 FYNNEI. The CDR3 has 19 residues. The CDR3 reads CASSEHERGPTATNEKLFF. The CDR3 DNA follows: TGTGCCAGCAGTGAGCACGAGAGGGGCCCCACTGCAACTAATGAAAAACTGTTTTTT.

The chain carries TRBV20-1 and TRBJ2-5; perhaps TRBD2 as D (5 bases). The germline V gene has CDR1 DFQATT and CDR2 SNEGSKA (reference sequence). V shed 4 bases and J shed 7 bases, with 10 bases lying between them. The CDR3 runs to 11 residues. The CDR3 nucleotides are TGCAGTGCTATCCGGGCGGGGACCCAGTACTTC. Translating gives CSAIRAGTQYF.

This clone was found once. The chain recombines TRBV5-1 with TRBJ2-7; 9 bases line up with TRBD1. J was trimmed by 2 bases and V by 4 bases; bases with no gene match: 10. The CDR3 spans 16 residues. Germline CDR1 reads SGHRS; CDR2 reads YFSETQ. CDR3 amino acids: CASSGSPGQGAYEQYF. The CDR3 bases are TGCGCCAGCAGCGGAAGTCCGGGACAGGGAGCCTACGAGCAGTACTTC.

The chain has TRBV19 and TRBJ2-1, with TRBD2 identical over 8 bases. Germline CDR1 is LNHDA and CDR2 is SQIVND (reference sequence). V was pared by 5 bases and J by 7 bases, with 10 bases of the junction left unmatched. This CDR3 is 15 amino acids long. CDR3 in DNA: TGTGCCAGTAGTGGGGGGACTAGTTGGACGAATGAGCAGTTCTTC. This gives the protein CASSGGTSWTNEQFF.

This sequence joins TRBV5-1 and TRBJ1-1; D is possibly TRBD1 (5 bases). This CDR3 comprises 15 residues. Germline CDR1 reads SGHRS; CDR2 reads YFSETQ. Trimming left V 4 bases short and J 5 bases short, with 18 bases between. Written as DNA, the CDR3 is TGCGCCAGCAGCCCACGGGGTCAGGGAAGGACTGAAGCTTTCTTT. It yields the protein CASSPRGQGRTEAFF.

V usage is TRBV5-6 and J usage is TRBJ2-7; D is possibly TRBD1 (5 bases). The CDR3 is 13 amino acids. Germline V gives CDR1 SGHDT, CDR2 YYEEEE. Trimming stripped 3 bases from V and 3 bases from J, with 10 bases between. This chain's CDR3 is CASSYGHLYEQYF. The CDR3 coding sequence is TGTGCCAGCAGCTACGGACACCTCTACGAGCAGTACTTC.

V and J are TRBV10-1 and TRBJ2-3, with 7 bases matching TRBD1. The V and J ends lost 6 bases and 2 bases, in that order; junction bases with no gene match: 5. The CDR3 has 14 residues. In germline, CDR1 is WNHNN, CDR2 SYGVQD (reference sequence). The CDR3 reads CASRRDRNTDTQYF. The CDR3 DNA reads TGCGCCAGCAGGAGGGACAGAAACACAGATACGCAGTATTTT.

The genes are TRBV2 and TRBJ2-2; TRBD2 is a possible D gene (7 bases). The germline V and J ends were trimmed by 3 bases and 7 bases, with 9 bases remaining between them. The length of the CDR3 is 13 residues. The V gene's germline CDR1 is SNHLY and CDR2 FYNNEI. CDR3 DNA: TGTGCCAGCAGTGAGAGGGGGGGCGGGGAGCTGTTTTTT. Residues: CASSERGGGELFF.

The chain is built from TRBV5-1 and TRBJ2-2; possible D gene TRBD2, 6 bases. Germline V gives CDR1 SGHRS, CDR2 YFSETQ. The V and J ends lost 0 bases and 7 bases respectively, with 13 bases between them. CDR3 length: 15 amino acids. In DNA, the CDR3 is TGCGCCAGCAGCTTGGATCGGGGGACGGGCGGGGAGCTGTTTTTT. Protein sequence: CASSLDRGTGGELFF.

The V gene is TRBV7-3, the J gene TRBJ2-1; no reliable D call. V shed 2 bases and J shed 5 bases, with 10 bases lying between them. The CDR3 loop spans 14 amino acids. Germline CDR1 is SGHTA and CDR2 is FQGTGA. CDR3 in amino acids: CASSLHQNNNEQFF. The DNA of the CDR3 is TGTGCCAGCAGCTTACATCAAAACAACAATGAGCAGTTCTTC.

The V and J genes are TRBV18 and TRBJ1-2; possible D gene TRBD1, 5 bases. CDR1 and CDR2 from the germline V gene are KGHSH and LQKENI. This CDR3 region has 13 residues. Between the trimmed V and J ends, which lost 3 bases and 6 bases, there was a span of 11 bases. CDR3 in amino acids: CASSPGRGDGYTF. In DNA, the CDR3 is TGTGCCAGCTCACCGGGTAGGGGAGATGGCTACACCTTC.

The J gene is TRBJ1-1, the V gene TRBV6-5; D call uncertain. Deletions cut 6 bases from V and 5 bases from J, with 7 bases between. Germline V gene sequence: CDR1 MNHEY, CDR2 SVGAGI. The CDR3 runs to 11 residues. This CDR3 reads CASRASTEAFF. The CDR3 nucleotides are TGTGCCAGCAGGGCTTCGACTGAAGCTTTCTTT.

The chain carries TRBV5-8 and TRBJ1-5, with 7 bases lining up with TRBD1. V lost 4 bases, J lost 10 bases, and 11 bases stayed unmatched. Germline CDR1 is SGHTS and CDR2 is YDEGEE. This CDR3 is built from 14 residues. CDR3 sequence: CASSLRQGGKPQHF. Written as DNA, the CDR3 is TGTGCCAGCAGCCTTAGACAGGGCGGAAAACCCCAGCATTTT. Complete variable domain (other parts from reference TRBV5-8 and TRBJ1-5): EAGVTQSPTHLIKTRGQQATLRCSPISGHTSVYWYQQALGLGLQFLLWYDEGEERNRGNFPPRFSGRQFPNYSSELNVNALELEDSALYLCASSLRQGGKPQHFGDGTRLSIL.

Worth noting for this clone: One junction end disagrees with the germline gene, perhaps due to a read error. The chain employs TRBV18 and TRBJ2-2; D may be TRBD1 or TRBD2 (5 bases each). Germline V CDR1 and CDR2: KGHSH, LQKENI. CDR3 length equals 16 residues. CDR3: CASSPPNQGDLGELFF. The CDR3 nucleotides read TGTGCCAGCTCCCCACCTAACCAAGGGGACCTCGGGGAGCTGTTTTTT.

This clone was recorded once. This chain joins TRBV7-2 and TRBJ1-2; no definite D call. V was pared by 1 base and J by 3 bases, with 15 bases between. Germline V gene data show CDR1 as SGHTA and CDR2 as FQGNSA. This CDR3 contains 16 residues. CDR3 in amino acids: CASSLGGSLRDYGYTF. CDR3 coding DNA: TGTGCCAGCAGCTTAGGCGGCAGTCTCCGGGACTATGGCTACACCTTC.